Below, 32 T cell receptor beta chains from the same sample are listed, as sequenced in a study of response to subunit inactivated influenza vaccine. TCRdb re-called the RT-PCR reads through MiXCR, storing one row per CDR3 protein. The repertoire holds approximately 530,000 distinct CDR3 sequences, with approximately 12% as singletons. The material sequenced was PBMCs from blood, taken roughly 6 weeks after vaccination. Receptor source: a man in his forties or fifties who received an inactivated influenza vaccine.

This clonotype has ten or more counts. The chain uses TRBV6-1 and TRBJ2-3; 8 bases line up with TRBD2. The germline V gene has CDR1 MNHNS and CDR2 SASEGT. The CDR3 extends over 18 amino acids. Trimming at V came to 5 bases and at J to 2 bases, leaving 15 bases not matched to a gene. CDR3 protein: CASSPYLVSGRNTDTQYF. DNA of the CDR3: TGTGCCAGCAGTCCATATTTGGTCAGCGGGAGAAACACAGATACGCAGTATTTT.

A remark on this clonotype: A junction end diverges from the germline sequence, so it may reflect a read error. This chain connects TRBV11-2 to TRBJ2-1; 11 nucleotides line up with TRBD1. The CDR3 extends over 15 amino acids. Germline loops: CDR1 SGHAT, CDR2 FQNNGV. CDR3 DNA sequence: TGTGCCAGCAGCCTCCGGGACAGGGGGACAAATGAGCAGTGCTTC. This codes for CASSLRDRGTNEQCF.

This clonotype has at least ten counts. J is TRBJ1-1 and V is TRBV20-1; a possible D gene is TRBD1 (5 bases). The CDR3 consists of 13 residues. The germline V and J ends were trimmed by 6 bases and 1 base, with 12 bases remaining between them. CDR1 is DFQATT and CDR2 is SNEGSKA in the germline V gene (reference sequence). Written as DNA, the CDR3 is TGCAGTGCCAATAGGGGTCCGAACACTGAAGCTTTCTTT. Translated: CSANRGPNTEAFF.

This clonotype has just a few counts. The rearrangement joins TRBV15 to TRBJ2-3, with 8 positions matching TRBD2. The CDR3 loop spans 14 amino acids. Germline CDR1 and CDR2: LNHNV and YYDKDF (reference sequence). The V and J ends lost 7 bases and 2 bases, in that order; junction bases with no gene match: 5. CDR3 sequence (DNA): TGTGCCACCAAAGCGGGGGAACCCACAGATACGCAGTATTTT. Translated, it gives CATKAGEPTDTQYF.

This clonotype has a handful of counts. The chain carries TRBV4-3 and TRBJ2-5; tentative D call: TRBD1 (5 bases). V was clipped by 1 base and J by 6 bases, with 9 bases between them. CDR1 and CDR2 from the germline V gene are LGHNA and YSLEER. This CDR3 region has 13 residues. This CDR3 is CASSQGGVKTQYF. The DNA of the CDR3 is TGCGCCAGCAGCCAAGGGGGCGTGAAGACCCAGTACTTC.

This clonotype was counted many times. This chain joins TRBV29-1 and TRBJ2-5; 7 bases align to TRBD1. This CDR3 comprises 14 residues. V lost 3 bases to trimming and J lost 4 bases; unmatched junction nucleotides: 8. The germline CDR1 and CDR2 sequences are SQVTM and ANQGSEA. In DNA form, the CDR3 reads TGCAGCGTTGAGAAACAGGGGATTGGAGAGACCCAGTACTTC. This encodes CSVEKQGIGETQYF. The entire variable domain, with the rest obtained from reference TRBV29-1 and TRBJ2-5, is as follows: SAVISQKPSRDICQRGTSLTIQCQVDSQVTMMFWYRQQPGQSLTLIATANQGSEATYESGFVIDKFPISRPNLTFSTLTVSNMSPEDSSIYLCSVEKQGIGETQYFGPGTRLLVL.

J is TRBJ1-4 and V is TRBV2; 8 nucleotides line up with TRBD1. Germline assignment: CDR1 SNHLY and CDR2 FYNNEI. The V gene end was trimmed by 4 bases and the J gene end by 0 bases; junction bases not matched to a gene: 10. The CDR3 length is 18 residues. The chain's CDR3 is CASSGRQGAFSTNEKLFF. In nucleotides, the CDR3 is TGTGCCAGCAGTGGCAGGCAGGGGGCGTTTTCAACTAATGAAAAACTGTTTTTT. Together with reference TRBV2 and TRBJ1-4, the CDR3 gives the full variable domain: EPEVTQTPSHQVTQMGQEVILRCVPISNHLYFYWYRQILGQKVEFLVSFYNNEISEKSEIFDDQFSVERPDGSNFTLKIRSTKLEDSAMYFCASSGRQGAFSTNEKLFFGSGTQLSVL.

This clonotype came up a few times. V and J are TRBV20-1 and TRBJ2-1; D call uncertain. This CDR3 contains 14 residues. CDR1 and CDR2 from the germline V gene are DFQATT and SNEGSKA (reference sequence). The V end was cut by 1 base, the J end by 4 bases, with 11 bases between. CDR3 bases: TGCAGTGCTAGAGGACGTGACATTTACAATGAGCAGTTCTTC. Translation gives CSARGRDIYNEQFF.

This clonotype was seen a few times. In nucleotides, the CDR3 is TGTGCCAGCAGCCCCCTTTTGGTCACAGATACGCAGTATTTT. Its translation is CASSPLLVTDTQYF. V gene TRBV7-9 combines with J gene TRBJ2-3, with D unresolved. Looked up from germline, CDR1 is SEHNR and CDR2 is FQNEAQ (reference sequence). The V end lost 5 bases, the J end lost 2 bases, and 11 bases lay between the germline ends. The CDR3 is made up of 14 amino acids.

This clonotype was counted between two and nine times. The J gene is TRBJ2-2, the V gene TRBV5-1; D possibly uses TRBD1 or TRBD2 (6 bases each). Germline lookup yields CDR1 SGHRS and CDR2 YFSETQ. This CDR3 region has 13 residues. V was pared by 7 bases and J by 6 bases, with 13 bases between. CDR3 sequence: CASAAGEAGELFF. CDR3 DNA sequence: TGCGCCAGCGCGGCAGGGGAGGCCGGGGAGCTGTTTTTT.

CDR3 nucleotide sequence: TGCGCCAGCAGCAGATTACAGGGGAATACGCAGTATTTT. Translating gives CASSRLQGNTQYF. The chain combines TRBV5-1 with TRBJ2-3, with 7 bases that match TRBD1. J gave up 7 bases and V 4 bases, and 6 bases lay outside the gene matches. This CDR3 is built from 13 residues. Germline V gene data show CDR1 as SGHRS and CDR2 as YFSETQ.

This clonotype was found a few times. V usage is TRBV7-9 and J usage is TRBJ2-3; a weak D match, TRBD1 (5 bases). Trimming stripped 0 bases from V and 3 bases from J, with 13 bases between. The CDR3 length is 16 residues. Germline lookup yields CDR1 SEHNR and CDR2 FQNEAQ (reference sequence). CDR3 amino acids: CASSLAAGALTDTQYF. The CDR3 DNA sequence: TGTGCCAGCAGCTTAGCGGCTGGGGCGCTTACAGATACGCAGTATTTT.

This clonotype was counted only a few times. The chain carries TRBV7-9 and TRBJ1-6; possibly TRBD1 for D (5 bases). The CDR3 is 15 residues long. Germline V gene data show CDR1 as SEHNR and CDR2 as FQNEAQ (reference sequence). The germline V and J ends were trimmed by 8 bases and 5 bases, with 16 bases remaining between them. CDR3 bases: TGTGCCAGCGGGTCGACAGCGAATAATAATTCACCCCTCCACTTT. Its protein is CASGSTANNNSPLHF. The full variable domain, in which reference TRBV7-9 and TRBJ1-6 provide the parts outside the CDR3, is DTGVSQNPRHKITKRGQNVTFRCDPISEHNRLYWYRQTLGQGPEFLTYFQNEAQLEKSRLLSDRFSAERPKGSFSTLEIQRTEQGDSAMYLCASGSTANNNSPLHFGNGTRLTVT.

The sample holds a few counts of this clonotype. The rearrangement joins TRBV29-1 to TRBJ1-2, with no clear D. V was shortened by 1 base and J by 8 bases, with 14 bases between the two germline ends. This CDR3 has 13 amino acids. From germline, CDR1 is SQVTM and CDR2 ANQGSEA. The CDR3 DNA is TGCAGCGTTGAAGGGGCAGGAGCGGGCGGCTACACCTTC. It is translated as CSVEGAGAGGYTF.

This clonotype was detected a few times. This rearrangement joins TRBV11-2 to TRBJ2-7, with D possibly TRBD2 on 5 matching bases. Deletions cut 5 bases from V and 6 bases from J, with 20 bases between. The length of the CDR3 is 15 residues. CDR1 is SGHAT, CDR2 FQNNGV, per germline. The DNA of the CDR3 is TGTGCCAGCAGCCCGACGGAACTAGTCAGGCGCGAGCAGTACTTC. This translates into CASSPTELVRREQYF.

This clonotype was observed a handful of times. The rearrangement joins TRBV12-3 or TRBV12-4 to TRBJ2-7; 9 bases line up with TRBD1. The ends lost 5 bases at V and 6 bases at J; junction bases unmatched: 11. The CDR3 length is 15 residues. CDR3 sequence: CASSPRGQGLGEQYF. In DNA form, the CDR3 reads TGTGCCAGCAGTCCTAGGGGACAGGGTTTAGGCGAGCAGTACTTC.

The table lists this clonotype with a few counts. The genes are TRBV24-1 and TRBJ2-2; TRBD2 is a possible D gene (6 bases). Germline CDR1 KGHDR, CDR2 SFDVKD. V was cut by 7 bases and J by 0 bases, with 11 bases left in between. This CDR3 is built from 15 residues. The CDR3 DNA reads TGTGCCACCAGAATAGGGACTGCGAACACCGGGGAGCTGTTTTTT. As protein: CATRIGTANTGELFF.

This clonotype was counted only a few times. The chain carries TRBV3-1 and TRBJ2-5; no definite D call. The CDR3 has 13 amino acids. Trimming stripped 6 bases from V and 1 base from J, with 9 bases between. Germline V gene sequence: CDR1 LGHDT, CDR2 YNNKEL (reference sequence). The chain's CDR3 is CASSQTLQETQYF. In DNA, the CDR3 is TGTGCCAGCAGTCAGACCCTCCAAGAGACCCAGTACTTC.

This clonotype appeared a few times. This rearrangement joins TRBV12-3 or TRBV12-4 to TRBJ2-5; a possible D gene is TRBD1 (6 bases). Between the trimmed V and J ends, which lost 3 bases and 0 bases, there was a span of 14 bases. CDR3 size: 16 residues. In nucleotides, the CDR3 is TGTGCCAGCAGTTTGGTAGGGGGAGAATACCAAGAGACCCAGTACTTC. Translation gives CASSLVGGEYQETQYF.

The V call is TRBV5-6, the J call TRBJ2-7, with TRBD1 as a possible D gene (6 bases). Germline CDR1 reads SGHDT; CDR2 reads YYEEEE. The CDR3 covers 14 residues. V lost 1 base and J lost 7, with 15 bases in between. CDR3 region: CASSLTGIPREQYF. The CDR3 DNA reads as TGTGCCAGCAGCTTGACAGGGATACCAAGGGAGCAGTACTTC. Together with reference TRBV5-6 and TRBJ2-7, the CDR3 gives the full variable domain: DAGVTQSPTHLIKTRGQQVTLRCSPKSGHDTVSWYQQALGQGPQFIFQYYEEEERQRGNFPDRFSGHQFPNYSSELNVNALLLGDSALYLCASSLTGIPREQYFGPGTRLTVT.

The CDR3 loop reads CASNRDSYNSPLHF. The CDR3 DNA reads as TGTGCCAGCAATCGGGACTCCTATAATTCACCCCTCCACTTT. This sequence joins TRBV6-2 or TRBV6-3 and TRBJ1-6; D is unclear. Trimming took 7 bases from V and 0 from J, leaving 7 bases between them. The germline CDR1 and CDR2 sequences are MNHEY and SVGEGT. The CDR3 length is 14 residues.

This clonotype has a count of ten or more. The rearrangement joins TRBV6-5 to TRBJ2-2, with TRBD2 identical over 7 bases. Trimming at V came to 3 bases and at J to 2 bases, leaving 9 bases not matched to a gene. The germline gives CDR1 MNHEY, CDR2 SVGAGI. The CDR3 contains 17 residues. CDR3 region: CASSYGPSGTNTGELFF. The CDR3 DNA follows: TGTGCCAGCAGTTATGGGCCAAGCGGGACTAACACCGGGGAGCTGTTTTTT.

The chain employs TRBV29-1 and TRBJ1-5; D is perhaps TRBD1 (5 bases). CDR3 length: 14 amino acids. Per the germline V gene, CDR1 is SQVTM and CDR2 is ANQGSEA. Trimming cost V 4 bases and J 4 bases, with 14 bases left between them. The CDR3 spells CSVVEGDINQPQHF. Written as DNA, the CDR3 is TGCAGCGTTGTCGAAGGGGATATTAATCAGCCCCAGCATTTT.

This sequence joins TRBV24-1 and TRBJ2-7, with D perhaps matching TRBD1 or TRBD2 (5 bases each). The CDR3 loop spans 16 amino acids. Germline V lookup: CDR1 KGHDR, CDR2 SFDVKD. The V and J ends lost 3 bases and 4 bases respectively, with 18 bases between them. CDR3 sequence reads: CATSDLPRGVTYEQYF. The CDR3 DNA is TGTGCCACCAGTGATCTCCCCCGAGGGGTTACTTACGAGCAGTACTTC.

This clonotype was recorded a few times. This chain uses TRBV30 with TRBJ2-5; D gene unclear. This CDR3 spans 15 amino acids. Trimming pared 5 bases from V and 8 bases from J, leaving 24 bases between. The V gene's germline CDR1 is GTSNPN and CDR2 SVGIG (reference sequence). The CDR3 is CAWSPNLAVGGTQYF. In DNA form, the CDR3 reads TGTGCCTGGTCCCCGAACCTGGCGGTCGGCGGTACCCAGTACTTC.

The sample holds many counts of this clonotype. V usage is TRBV6-2 or TRBV6-3 and J usage is TRBJ2-5, with D perhaps matching TRBD2 (5 bases). Germline assignment: CDR1 MNHEY and CDR2 SVGEGT. This CDR3 has 13 residues. Trimming shortened V by 6 bases and J by 1 base, and 9 bases separated the two germline ends. This CDR3 reads CASRRTLQETQYF. CDR3 nucleotide sequence: TGTGCCAGCAGAAGGACTCTCCAAGAGACCCAGTACTTC.

This clonotype was seen repeatedly, ten times or more. CDR3 DNA: TGCAGTGCTAGTGGTGCGTTTGCGGGAGGGCCTGGAGATACGCAGTATTTT. This sequence encodes CSASGAFAGGPGDTQYF. V is TRBV20-1 and J is TRBJ2-3; 9 bases map to TRBD2. Germline CDR1 is DFQATT and CDR2 is SNEGSKA (reference sequence). The CDR3 covers 17 residues. J lost 5 bases, V lost 3 bases, and 15 bases had no gene match.

This chain joins TRBV9 and TRBJ1-1, with 8 bases fitting TRBD1. The CDR3 extends over 14 amino acids. V lost 3 bases to trimming and J lost 1 base; unmatched junction nucleotides: 2. CDR1 and CDR2 from the germline V gene are SGDLS and YYNGEE. The CDR3 coding sequence is TGTGCCAGCAGCGCAGGGGGCGGGAACACTGAAGCTTTCTTT. Protein product: CASSAGGGNTEAFF.

Only a few counts were recorded for this clonotype. The genes are TRBV12-3 or TRBV12-4 and TRBJ2-1, with D uncertain. This CDR3 is 13 amino acids long. V lost 3 bases and J lost 5, with 8 bases in between. DNA for the CDR3: TGTGCCAGCAGTTTGAGAAGAGACAATGAGCAGTTCTTC. As protein: CASSLRRDNEQFF.

This chain uses TRBV20-1 with TRBJ2-3, with D possibly being TRBD1 (5 bases). This CDR3 is built from 14 residues. Per the germline V gene, CDR1 is DFQATT and CDR2 is SNEGSKA (reference sequence). V dropped 1 base and J dropped 3 bases, with 11 bases sitting between them. This chain's CDR3 is CSARARVSTDTQYF. CDR3 nucleotide sequence: TGCAGTGCTAGAGCCAGGGTTTCGACAGATACGCAGTATTTT.

This clonotype was found a few times. The J gene is TRBJ2-5, the V gene TRBV12-3 or TRBV12-4; the match to TRBD2 covers 11 bases. This CDR3 region has 14 residues. The junction had 5 bases not matched to a gene; V was cut back by 6 bases and J by 5 bases. The CDR3 loop is CASRIAGGRETQYF. The CDR3 nucleotides read TGTGCCAGCAGAATAGCGGGGGGGCGGGAGACCCAGTACTTC.

This sequence joins TRBV16 and TRBJ1-5; D remains ambiguous. The CDR3 runs to 16 residues. V lost 2 bases and J lost 2, with 13 bases in between. Looked up from germline, CDR1 is KGHSY and CDR2 is FQNENV. This chain's CDR3 is CASSQAPPGGNQPQHF. The CDR3 bases are TGTGCCAGCAGCCAAGCCCCCCCCGGGGGCAATCAGCCCCAGCATTTT.